The 15 T cell receptor beta chains below all came from one sample that was sequenced in a study of spatial heterogeneity in lung cancer. TCRdb processed the 5' RACE reads anew with MiXCR; each CDR3 protein has one entry. Here the sample spans over 85,000 distinct CDR3 sequences, just under 20% being singletons. The sample's time point: blood at routine non-recurrence follow-up after resection. The source was PBMCs, collected at follow-up. The receptors were gathered from a male donor with early-stage non-small cell lung cancer.

The sample holds a few counts of this clonotype. This chain joins TRBV11-2 and TRBJ2-1; the D gene could be TRBD1 or TRBD2 (5 bases each). CDR1 and CDR2 (germline): SGHAT, FQNNGV. V dropped 7 bases and J dropped 5 bases, with 15 bases sitting between them. The CDR3 is made up of 14 amino acids. The CDR3 reads CASTPGTSDNEQFF. The DNA for the CDR3 is TGTGCCAGCACCCCCGGGACGTCCGACAATGAGCAGTTCTTC.

At least ten counts were recorded for this clonotype. The chain joins TRBV20-1 to TRBJ2-3, with 7 positions matching TRBD1. Germline V gives CDR1 DFQATT, CDR2 SNEGSKA (reference sequence). The CDR3 runs to 16 residues. V lost 3 bases, J lost 2 bases, and 11 bases stayed unmatched. Here the CDR3 reads CSASRNRGFSTDTQYF. The CDR3 region has the DNA TGCAGTGCTAGCCGCAACAGGGGTTTCTCCACAGATACGCAGTATTTT.

This clonotype was found a few times. This chain uses TRBV7-9 with TRBJ1-4, with a weak D call TRBD1 (5 bases). The CDR3 runs 15 residues. Trimming took 5 bases from V and 1 from J, leaving 11 bases between them. CDR1 is SEHNR, CDR2 FQNEAQ, per germline (reference sequence). The CDR3 bases are TGTGCCAGCAGCCCCCCTAGGGGAACTAATGAAAAACTGTTTTTT. Its protein is CASSPPRGTNEKLFF.

The J gene is TRBJ1-2, the V gene TRBV5-1; TRBD1 aligns across 9 bases. V dropped 2 bases and J dropped 4; count of bases not matched to a gene: 6. Germline V gene data show CDR1 as SGHRS and CDR2 as YFSETQ. CDR3 length: 15 amino acids. The CDR3, as DNA: TGCGCCAGCAGCTTTGGGACAGGGCAGGCCTATGGCTACACCTTC. Translating gives CASSFGTGQAYGYTF.

This clonotype was detected ten times or more. The V and J genes are TRBV24-1 and TRBJ2-3, with a weak D call TRBD1 (6 bases). CDR1 and CDR2 (germline): KGHDR, SFDVKD. The CDR3 loop spans 14 amino acids. The germline V and J ends were trimmed by 2 bases and 6 bases, with 11 bases remaining between them. CDR3 region: CATSDSTGKDTQYF. The CDR3 coding sequence is TGTGCCACCAGTGATTCTACAGGGAAGGATACGCAGTATTTT.

V gene TRBV20-1 combines with J gene TRBJ2-7, with unresolved D. The CDR3 consists of 14 residues. V dropped 0 bases and J dropped 2 bases, with 11 bases sitting between them. Per germline, CDR1 DFQATT and CDR2 SNEGSKA (reference sequence). The CDR3 spells CSARDQPVTYEQYF. Written as DNA, the CDR3 is TGCAGTGCTAGAGATCAACCCGTAACCTACGAGCAGTACTTC.

The V gene is TRBV12-3 or TRBV12-4, the J gene TRBJ1-1; D perhaps matches TRBD1 (6 bases). The CDR3 is 13 amino acids. V lost 11 bases and J lost 0, with 13 bases in between. The CDR3 coding sequence is TGTGCCGGTCGAGGGGGTATGAACACTGAAGCTTTCTTT. It encodes CAGRGGMNTEAFF.

The V gene is TRBV20-1, the J gene TRBJ2-7, with D perhaps matching TRBD1 (6 bases). V dropped 3 bases and J dropped 3 bases, with 15 bases sitting between them. Germline CDR1 is DFQATT and CDR2 is SNEGSKA (reference sequence). The CDR3 runs to 14 residues. CDR3 in DNA: TGCAGTGCTAGCCCAGGGGACCGCCACTACGAGCAGTACGTC. Its translation: CSASPGDRHYEQYV.

The table lists this clonotype with a few counts. The chain has TRBV6-1 and TRBJ2-1; D is undetermined. The germline V gene encodes CDR1 MNHNS and CDR2 SASEGT. The CDR3 runs to 15 residues. Trimming cost V 4 bases and J 0 bases, with 10 bases left between them. CDR3 DNA: TGTGCCAGCAGTGGAGACACCAACTCCTACAATGAGCAGTTCTTC. Protein sequence: CASSGDTNSYNEQFF.

This rearrangement joins TRBV4-1 to TRBJ2-5; the D is unclear. V lost 0 bases and J lost 4, with 18 bases in between. CDR3 length: 17 amino acids. Germline CDR1 reads MGHRA; CDR2 reads YSYEKL. CDR3 in DNA: TGCGCCAGCAGCCAAGATAGAGGCGGCGGTCTAGGAGAGACCCAGTACTTC. Its translation: CASSQDRGGGLGETQYF.

This clonotype has a count of ten or more. The CDR3 bases are TGTGCCAGCAGTCCTAGCGGGAGCTCCACAGATACGCAGTATTTT. Encoded protein: CASSPSGSSTDTQYF. The chain has TRBV7-9 and TRBJ2-3; the match to TRBD2 covers 10 bases. With V trimmed by 6 bases and J by 2 bases, 5 bases remained unmatched. Germline V gives CDR1 SEHNR, CDR2 FQNEAQ (reference sequence). CDR3 length equals 15 residues.

This chain joins TRBV27 and TRBJ2-5; the D is unclear. Trimming cost V 4 bases and J 4 bases, with 13 bases left between them. Looked up from germline, CDR1 is MNHEY and CDR2 is SMNVEV (reference sequence). The length of the CDR3 is 14 residues. CDR3 nucleotide sequence: TGTGCCAGCAGTTCGGGTCTATTGGGAGAGACCCAGTACTTC. Translating it yields CASSSGLLGETQYF.

The chain combines TRBV14 with TRBJ1-1, with D unresolved. CDR3 length: 13 amino acids. In germline, CDR1 is SGHDN, CDR2 FVKESK. V gave up 4 bases and J gave up 11 bases, with 17 bases separating them. The CDR3 bases are TGTGCCAGCAGCCCGGTCGTAACCTCGGAGGCTTTCTTT. Amino acid sequence: CASSPVVTSEAFF.

CDR3 sequence: CASSPGTGGYEQFF. The CDR3 DNA follows: TGTGCCAGCAGCCCAGGGACAGGGGGCTATGAGCAGTTCTTC. The J gene is TRBJ2-1, the V gene TRBV7-2; 12 bases are a match to TRBD1. V shed 5 bases and J 8 bases; nucleotides not matched to a gene: 4. This CDR3 comprises 14 residues. The germline gives CDR1 SGHTA, CDR2 FQGNSA.

The rearrangement uses TRBV24-1 and TRBJ2-2, with 12 bases fitting TRBD1. Trimming took 0 bases from V and 6 from J; bases not matched to a gene: 4. CDR1 and CDR2 from the germline V gene are KGHDR and SFDVKD. The CDR3 has 17 residues. For the CDR3, the DNA is TGTGCCACCAGTGATTTGAGGTGGGACAGGGGGCCCGGGGAGCTGTTTTTT. As protein: CATSDLRWDRGPGELFF.